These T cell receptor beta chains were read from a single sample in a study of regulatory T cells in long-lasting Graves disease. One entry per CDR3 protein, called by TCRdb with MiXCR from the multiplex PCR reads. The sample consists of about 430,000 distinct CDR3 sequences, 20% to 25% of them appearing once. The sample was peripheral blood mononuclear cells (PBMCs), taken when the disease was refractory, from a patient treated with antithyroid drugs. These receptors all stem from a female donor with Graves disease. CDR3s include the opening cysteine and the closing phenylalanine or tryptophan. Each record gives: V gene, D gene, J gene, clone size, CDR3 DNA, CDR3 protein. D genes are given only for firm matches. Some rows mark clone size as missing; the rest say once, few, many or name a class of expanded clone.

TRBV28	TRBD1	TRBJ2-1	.	TGTGCCAGCAGTTTCCCGAGCCCGGGACAGGGGAAGTTCTTC	CASSFPSPGQGKFF
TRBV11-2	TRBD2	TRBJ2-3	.	TGTGCCAGCAGCTGGACTAGTGGGGGCACAGATACGCAGTATTTT	CASSWTSGGTDTQYF
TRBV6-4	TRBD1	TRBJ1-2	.	TGTGCCAGCAGTGCCGACCGGACAGGGCACTATGGCTACACCTTC	CASSADRTGHYGYTF
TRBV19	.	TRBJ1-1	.	TGTGCCACCCGAGAGGGGCTCACTGAAGCTTTCTTT	CATREGLTEAFF
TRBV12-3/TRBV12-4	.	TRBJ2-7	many	TGTGCCACCTCGAGGGGCGCGACCTACGAGCAGTACTTC	CATSRGATYEQYF
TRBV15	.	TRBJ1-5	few	TGTGCCACCAGCAGATACCTACAGGGAGCGAATCAGCCCCAGCATTTT	CATSRYLQGANQPQHF
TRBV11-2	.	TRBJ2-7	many	TGTGCCAGCAGTCTCGACCTCTACGAGCAGTACTTC	CASSLDLYEQYF
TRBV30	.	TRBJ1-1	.	TGTGCCTGGAGTGGTCAGGGAGTCGGAGAGTTGCCTGAAGCTTTCTTT	CAWSGQGVGELPEAFF
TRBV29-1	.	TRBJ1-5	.	TGCAGCGCCCGGGACACAAATCAGCCCCAGCATTTT	CSARDTNQPQHF
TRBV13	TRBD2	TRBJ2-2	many	TGTGCCAGCAGCCCCGTTGGGACTAGCGGGACCGGGGAGCTGTTTTTT	CASSPVGTSGTGELFF